Listed here are 17 T cell receptor beta chains from one sample, sequenced in a study of blood T cell repertoires in COVID-19 (dated by TCRdb to the early 2020s). Libraries were constructed by the immunoSEQ multiplex PCR assay. TCRdb carries this immuneACCESS record with in-frame sequences only. Its versions omit some clonotypes, under half of them owing to an unresolved V gene in the studies checked, with the rest unexplained. This sample holds about 220,000 clones; about 81% were observed only once. Together, the top ten hold 5.2% of the sample. Sequencing was carried out using peripheral blood. The receptors derive from a woman between 70 and 85 years old with COVID-19, enrolled during active disease.

The gene calls are TRBV19 and TRBJ1-5; D is unclear. CDR1 and CDR2 from the germline V gene are LNHDA and SQIVND (reference sequence). V lost 3 bases and J lost 4, with 7 bases in between. The CDR3 covers 13 residues. CDR3 sequence: CASSIVQNQPQHF. The CDR3 coding sequence is TGTGCCAGTAGTATCGTACAGAATCAGCCCCAGCATTTT.

V and J are TRBV3-1 (or the pseudogene TRBV3-2) and TRBJ2-3, with TRBD2 matching over 8 bases. V shed 4 bases, J shed 9 bases, and the junction held 15 bases outside the gene matches. Germline values: CDR1 LGHDT, CDR2 YNNKEL (reference sequence). This CDR3 spans 16 amino acids. For the CDR3, the DNA is TGTGCCAGCAGCCCCGCACCGGGAGGGCCAGGTGGAACGCAGTATTTT. Protein sequence: CASSPAPGGPGGTQYF.

As for this clone: Other DNA sequences from this sample encode an identical CDR3 as well. The chain joins TRBV5-1 to TRBJ1-3; D may be TRBD1 (6 bases). CDR3 size: 14 residues. CDR1 and CDR2 (germline): SGHRS, YFSETQ. Between the trimmed V and J ends, which lost 1 base and 1 base, there was a span of 6 bases. The CDR3 sequence is CASSLTGSGNTIYF. Here the CDR3 DNA reads TGCGCCAGCAGCTTGACAGGGTCTGGAAACACCATATATTTT.

The V gene is TRBV5-1, the J gene TRBJ2-3; D may be TRBD2 (7 bases). With 0 bases removed from V and 5 bases from J, the gap between germline ends came to 13 bases. The germline V gene encodes CDR1 SGHRS and CDR2 YFSETQ. The CDR3 is 15 residues long. Here the CDR3 reads CASSLEGGLQDTQYF. As DNA, the CDR3 is TGCGCCAGCAGCTTGGAGGGGGGGCTGCAAGATACGCAGTATTTT.

The rearrangement joins TRBV4-1 to TRBJ1-3, with 8 bases identical to TRBD1. Trimming removed 4 bases from V and 4 bases from J; junction bases left unmatched: 6. This CDR3 has 15 amino acids. Germline V gives CDR1 MGHRA, CDR2 YSYEKL. The CDR3 region has the DNA TGCGCCAGCAGCCCGGGACAGGATTCCGGAAACACCATATATTTT. Residues: CASSPGQDSGNTIYF.

This clone was seen just once. The V call is TRBV5-6, the J call TRBJ2-5; no firm D call. Trimming left V 2 bases short and J 0 bases short, with 5 bases between. Germline V gives CDR1 SGHDT, CDR2 YYEEEE. The CDR3 spans 13 residues. The CDR3 sequence is CASSLTDQETQYF. The CDR3 nucleotides are TGTGCCAGCAGCTTAACGGACCAAGAGACCCAGTACTTC.

This sequence joins TRBV28 and TRBJ2-7, with D maybe TRBD1 (7 bases). Trimming took off 7 bases at V and 2 bases at J, with 15 bases between the two ends. Germline CDR1 reads MDHEN; CDR2 reads SYDVKM. The CDR3 has 14 amino acids. In nucleotides, the CDR3 is TGTGCCAGCACCAAGACAGGGAGGACCTACGAGCAGTACTTC. It specifies CASTKTGRTYEQYF. Filled out from reference TRBV28 and TRBJ2-7, the complete variable domain reads DVKVTQSSRYLVKRTGEKVFLECVQDMDHENMFWYRQDPGLGLRLIYFSYDVKMKEKGDIPEGYSVSREKKERFSLILESASTNQTSMYLCASTKTGRTYEQYFGPGTRLTVT.

V gene TRBV19 combines with J gene TRBJ2-3; the match to TRBD2 covers 7 bases. V gave up 8 bases and J gave up 4 bases; unmatched junction bases: 12. Germline CDR1 LNHDA, CDR2 SQIVND (reference sequence). The CDR3 loop spans 15 amino acids. The CDR3 DNA reads as TGTGCCAGTGCCTACCCAGGGAGGGCCCCAGATACGCAGTATTTT. Translation gives CASAYPGRAPDTQYF. The variable domain in full, with the rest retrieved from reference TRBV19 and TRBJ2-3, is DGGITQSPKYLFRKEGQNVTLSCEQNLNHDAMYWYRQDPGQGLRLIYYSQIVNDFQKGDIAEGYSVSREKKESFPLTVTSAQKNPTAFYLCASAYPGRAPDTQYFGPGTRLTVL.

In DNA form, the CDR3 reads TGTGCCAGCAGCTTAGATCGCAGGGGGCGAACCGGGGAGCTGTTTTTT. Translating gives CASSLDRRGRTGELFF. The gene calls are TRBV11-2 and TRBJ2-2; 8 bases map to TRBD1. CDR3 length: 16 amino acids. Germline V gene sequence: CDR1 SGHAT, CDR2 FQNNGV. V lost 0 bases, J lost 5 bases, and 5 bases stayed unmatched. Variable domain in full (rest from reference TRBV11-2 and TRBJ2-2): EAGVAQSPRYKIIEKRQSVAFWCNPISGHATLYWYQQILGQGPKLLIQFQNNGVVDDSQLPKDRFSAERLKGVDSTLKIQPAKLEDSAVYLCASSLDRRGRTGELFFGEGSRLTVL.

The chain carries TRBV28 and TRBJ1-3; D not resolved. The CDR3 is 16 amino acids. Germline assignment: CDR1 MDHEN and CDR2 SYDVKM. V lost 5 bases and J 7 bases, leaving 21 bases between the germline ends. The CDR3 coding sequence is TGTGCCAGCAGTAGGAGGGCGGAGCGAGCCGGGAACACCATATATTTT. It codes for CASSRRAERAGNTIYF. Variable domain in full (rest from reference TRBV28 and TRBJ1-3): DVKVTQSSRYLVKRTGEKVFLECVQDMDHENMFWYRQDPGLGLRLIYFSYDVKMKEKGDIPEGYSVSREKKERFSLILESASTNQTSMYLCASSRRAERAGNTIYFGEGSWLTVV.

The genes are TRBV6-5 and TRBJ2-1; 12 bases line up with TRBD2. The V gene end was trimmed by 6 bases and the J gene end by 0 bases; junction bases not matched to a gene: 0. This CDR3 has 15 residues. CDR1 and CDR2 from the germline V gene are MNHEY and SVGAGI. The CDR3 loop is CASRTSGSSYNEQFF. In nucleotides, the CDR3 is TGTGCCAGCAGGACTAGCGGGAGCTCCTACAATGAGCAGTTCTTC.

J is TRBJ2-7 and V is TRBV28; TRBD1 is a possible D gene (6 bases). Trimming cost V 6 bases and J 4 bases, with 19 bases left between them. Per germline, CDR1 MDHEN and CDR2 SYDVKM. The CDR3 length is 15 residues. This CDR3 is CASSLTRTAGYEQYF. CDR3 DNA sequence: TGTGCCAGCAGCCTTACCCGGACAGCTGGGTACGAGCAGTACTTC.

The rearrangement joins TRBV6-6 to TRBJ1-2, with D possibly matching TRBD1 (5 bases). V shed 4 bases and J shed 8 bases, with 17 bases lying between them. Per the germline V gene, CDR1 is MNHNY and CDR2 is SVGAGI (reference sequence). This CDR3 is built from 14 residues. The CDR3 is CASSSSRVPGGYTF. The CDR3 region has the DNA TGTGCCAGCAGTTCGAGCAGGGTTCCCGGAGGCTACACCTTC.

The rearrangement uses TRBV5-1 and TRBJ2-2; perhaps TRBD1 as D (6 bases). The CDR3 length is 16 residues. Germline V gene data show CDR1 as SGHRS and CDR2 as YFSETQ. The V and J ends lost 3 bases and 0 bases respectively, with 12 bases between them. CDR3 region: CASSSYGQTNTGELFF. The CDR3 nucleotides read TGCGCCAGCAGCTCTTACGGACAGACGAACACCGGGGAGCTGTTTTTT.

This chain uses TRBV28 with TRBJ2-7; maybe TRBD2 (5 bases). CDR3 length: 15 amino acids. Germline V gene data show CDR1 as MDHEN and CDR2 as SYDVKM. V lost 6 bases to trimming and J lost 7 bases, with 22 bases between them. CDR3 bases: TGTGCCAGCAGCCTCTTTGAGGGTGTAAGGAGGGAGCAGTACTTC. It yields the protein CASSLFEGVRREQYF.

The V and J genes are TRBV9 and TRBJ1-1, with no clear D. The CDR3 loop spans 12 amino acids. Trimming removed 5 bases from V and 4 bases from J, with 9 bases in between. Germline lookup yields CDR1 SGDLS and CDR2 YYNGEE. Written as DNA, the CDR3 is TGTGCCAGCAGTTCCCTTGTCACTGAAGCTTTCTTT. The encoded protein is CASSSLVTEAFF.

This clone was picked up one time. Different DNA sequences within this sample yield the same CDR3. The gene calls are TRBV28 and TRBJ2-2; D gene uncertain. Germline values: CDR1 MDHEN, CDR2 SYDVKM. CDR3 length equals 12 residues. V lost 6 bases and J lost 4, with 6 bases in between. CDR3 in amino acids: CASSLATGELFF. Written as DNA, the CDR3 is TGTGCCAGCAGCTTGGCCACCGGGGAGCTGTTTTTT.